What follows are 19 T cell receptor beta chains derived from one specimen sequenced in a study of immune heterogeneity within non-small cell lung tumors. Template input was genomic DNA from bulk tumor (about 600 ng per sample). Each primary tumor yielded several biopsies, collected far apart from one another at surgery. Curative operations were performed on patients who had untreated, newly diagnosed non-small cell lung cancer. The TCR beta CDR3 region was amplified by multiplex PCR employing 32 V and 13 J primers. TCRdb ran MiXCR on the multiplex PCR reads and lists one entry per CDR3 protein. This sample has about 2,500 distinct CDR3 sequences, with about half found just once. The sample was lung tumor tissue. The receptors shown here come from a man between 45 and 60 years old with non-small cell lung cancer.

V is TRBV10-2 and J is TRBJ2-2; possible D gene TRBD2, 5 bases. The ends were cut back, 2 bases at V and 5 bases at J, with 12 bases in the middle. In germline, CDR1 is WSHSY, CDR2 SAAADI. The CDR3 totals 15 residues. The CDR3 reads CASSEEGSGTGELFF. In DNA form, the CDR3 reads TGCGCCAGCAGTGAGGAGGGTAGTGGAACCGGGGAGCTGTTTTTT.

The V gene is TRBV30, the J gene TRBJ1-1, with TRBD1 matching over 7 bases. The CDR3 runs 14 residues. Germline V lookup: CDR1 GTSNPN, CDR2 SVGIG (reference sequence). Trimming cost V 2 bases and J 1 base; bases outside gene matches: 4. The CDR3 loop is CAWSLGQTNTEAFF. CDR3 coding DNA: TGTGCCTGGAGTTTGGGACAGACGAACACTGAAGCTTTCTTT.

This clonotype is deemed medium-sized. This chain joins TRBV7-2 and TRBJ2-1; 12 positions agree with TRBD2. This CDR3 spans 16 amino acids. V dropped 5 bases and J dropped 4; count of bases not matched to a gene: 6. Germline V lookup: CDR1 SGHTA, CDR2 FQGNSA. CDR3 bases: TGTGCCAGCAGCGACACTAGCGGGAGGATTTACAATGAGCAGTTCTTC. This gives the protein CASSDTSGRIYNEQFF.

This clonotype qualifies as medium-sized. The J gene is TRBJ2-1, the V gene TRBV2; TRBD1 matches 12 bases. The CDR3 is made up of 15 amino acids. The V gene's germline CDR1 is SNHLY and CDR2 FYNNEI. Losses at the gene ends were 5 bases for V and 8 bases for J; bases not matched to a gene: 7. CDR3 sequence: CASSFRDRGLDEQFF. CDR3 in DNA: TGTGCCAGCAGTTTCCGGGACAGGGGGCTCGATGAGCAGTTCTTC.

V and J are TRBV10-3 and TRBJ2-1; D uncertain. CDR3 length: 13 amino acids. Germline assignment: CDR1 ENHRY and CDR2 SYGVKD. Trimming left V 7 bases short and J 5 bases short, with 12 bases between. CDR3 loop: CAIKRSADNEQFF. The CDR3 DNA reads as TGTGCCATCAAGAGGAGCGCTGACAATGAGCAGTTCTTC.

V is TRBV28 and J is TRBJ2-1, with a possible D match to TRBD1 (5 bases). The germline V gene has CDR1 MDHEN and CDR2 SYDVKM. The CDR3 is 12 amino acids. The V end was cut by 2 bases, the J end by 6 bases, with 5 bases between. CDR3 bases: TGTGCCAGCAGTTTACAGGGCAATGAGCAGTTCTTC. Protein product: CASSLQGNEQFF.

This chain joins TRBV12-3 or TRBV12-4 and TRBJ2-7; D is unclear. V lost 5 bases and J 11 bases, leaving 19 bases between the germline ends. CDR3 size: 13 residues. In nucleotides, the CDR3 is TGTGCCAGCAGTCCCATAGAGACCTACAAGAAGTACTTC. This gives the protein CASSPIETYKKYF.

In its sample, this clonotype was seen a few times. The V and J genes are TRBV7-8 and TRBJ1-1; TRBD1 matches at 9 bases. Germline CDR1 is SGHVS and CDR2 is FQNEAQ. The CDR3 is 15 residues long. J gave up 3 bases and V 5 bases, and 7 bases lay outside the gene matches. The CDR3 DNA follows: TGTGCCAGCAGCCGGATACAGGGGGCGCACACTGAAGCTTTCTTT. Encoded protein: CASSRIQGAHTEAFF.

By share, this clonotype counts as medium-sized. The chain couples TRBV6-1 to TRBJ2-7; a weak D match, TRBD2 (6 bases). The germline CDR1 and CDR2 sequences are MNHNS and SASEGT. Trimming left V 5 bases short and J 4 bases short, with 12 bases between. The CDR3 spans 13 residues. The DNA of the CDR3 is TGTGCCAGCAGTCGGGACTGGTTATACGAGCAGTACTTC. It translates to CASSRDWLYEQYF.

The rearrangement uses TRBV12-3 or TRBV12-4 and TRBJ1-6, with D unclear. Trimming took 4 bases from V and 8 from J, leaving 12 bases between them. The CDR3 loop spans 14 amino acids. The chain's CDR3 is CASSWHYVHSPLHF. The CDR3 coding sequence is TGTGCCAGCAGTTGGCACTACGTTCATTCACCCCTCCACTTT.

This clonotype was counted a few times. The rearrangement uses TRBV29-1 and TRBJ2-3, with D possibly being TRBD1 or TRBD2 (6 bases each). The CDR3 is made up of 18 amino acids. Trimming shortened V by 4 bases and J by 0 bases, and 23 bases separated the two germline ends. From germline, CDR1 is SQVTM and CDR2 ANQGSEA. Written as DNA, the CDR3 is TGCAGCGTTGCCCTACTCGGGGGACCGACAGGTAGCACAGATACGCAGTATTTT. Translated: CSVALLGGPTGSTDTQYF.

This clonotype was seen just once. This chain connects TRBV3-1 to TRBJ2-3, with D perhaps TRBD2 (6 bases). The ends were cut back, 9 bases at V and 2 bases at J, with 15 bases in the middle. CDR1 is LGHDT, CDR2 YNNKEL, per germline (reference sequence). This CDR3 has 14 residues. The CDR3 is CASRASVHTDTQYF. The CDR3 DNA follows: TGTGCCAGTCGGGCTAGCGTCCACACAGATACGCAGTATTTT.

In this sample, this clonotype is large. The chain joins TRBV20-1 to TRBJ2-7, with 9 bases that match TRBD2. Germline V gene data show CDR1 as DFQATT and CDR2 as SNEGSKA (reference sequence). The CDR3 is 13 amino acids. V dropped 3 bases and J dropped 6; count of bases not matched to a gene: 6. CDR3 sequence (DNA): TGCAGTGCTAGTCTAGCGGGAATTTCCGAGCAGTACTTC. Amino acids: CSASLAGISEQYF.

This rearrangement joins TRBV12-3 or TRBV12-4 to TRBJ1-2; possibly TRBD1 for D (5 bases). Between the trimmed V and J ends, which lost 1 base and 2 bases, there was a span of 8 bases. This CDR3 has 14 residues. CDR3 in DNA: TGTGCCAGCAGTTTAGAGGACACGAACTATGGCTACACCTTC. Amino acid sequence: CASSLEDTNYGYTF.

The chain uses TRBV5-1 and TRBJ1-1; 8 nucleotides match TRBD1. CDR3 length equals 14 residues. CDR1 is SGHRS and CDR2 is YFSETQ in the germline V gene. The J segment lost 5 bases and the V segment lost 4 bases, leaving 7 bases of the junction unmatched. The CDR3 spells CASSLQGGDTEAFF. CDR3 bases: TGCGCCAGCAGCCTACAGGGGGGAGATACTGAAGCTTTCTTT. Filled out from reference TRBV5-1 and TRBJ1-1, the complete variable domain reads KAGVTQTPRYLIKTRGQQVTLSCSPISGHRSVSWYQQTPGQGLQFLFEYFSETQRNKGNFPGRFSGRQFSNSRSEMNVSTLELGDSALYLCASSLQGGDTEAFFGQGTRLTVV.

The chain links TRBV19 to TRBJ2-7, with D maybe TRBD1 (5 bases). The CDR3 sequence is 17 residues long. The ends were cut back, 6 bases at V and 1 base at J, with 22 bases in the middle. The germline V gene has CDR1 LNHDA and CDR2 SQIVND (reference sequence). CDR3 in amino acids: CASSPLVSRQGSYEQYF. The CDR3 DNA reads TGTGCCAGTAGCCCCCTTGTCTCCAGGCAGGGATCCTACGAGCAGTACTTC.

Of note for this clonotype: Possible read error: a much larger clone is one base away. The chain links TRBV27 to TRBJ2-3; 7 bases align to TRBD2. CDR1 and CDR2 from the germline V gene are MNHEY and SMNVEV (reference sequence). The CDR3 totals 14 residues. CDR3 region: CASGLVGGSNTQYF. The CDR3 nucleotides are TGTGCCAGCGGTTTAGTGGGCGGGAGTAATACGCAGTATTTT.

The chain combines TRBV14 with TRBJ1-6; D remains unclear. Trimming shortened V by 1 base and J by 10 bases, and 8 bases separated the two germline ends. Germline lookup yields CDR1 SGHDN and CDR2 FVKESK. This CDR3 region has 13 residues. The CDR3 sequence: CASSQGFESPLHF. CDR3 DNA sequence: TGTGCCAGCAGCCAAGGTTTTGAATCACCCCTCCACTTT. Full variable domain (remainder filled in from reference TRBV14 and TRBJ1-6): EAGVTQFPSHSVIEKGQTVTLRCDPISGHDNLYWYRRVMGKEIKFLLHFVKESKQDESGMPNNRFLAERTGGTYSTLKVQPAELEDSGVYFCASSQGFESPLHFGNGTRLTVT.

By share, this clonotype counts as medium-sized. This chain uses TRBV12-3 or TRBV12-4 with TRBJ1-5, with a possible D match to TRBD1 (6 bases). The CDR3 has 13 amino acids. The germline V and J ends were trimmed by 7 bases and 9 bases, with 16 bases remaining between them. The CDR3 loop reads CASTPGRGGPQHF. CDR3 DNA: TGTGCCAGCACCCCTGGGAGGGGGGGGCCCCAGCATTTT.